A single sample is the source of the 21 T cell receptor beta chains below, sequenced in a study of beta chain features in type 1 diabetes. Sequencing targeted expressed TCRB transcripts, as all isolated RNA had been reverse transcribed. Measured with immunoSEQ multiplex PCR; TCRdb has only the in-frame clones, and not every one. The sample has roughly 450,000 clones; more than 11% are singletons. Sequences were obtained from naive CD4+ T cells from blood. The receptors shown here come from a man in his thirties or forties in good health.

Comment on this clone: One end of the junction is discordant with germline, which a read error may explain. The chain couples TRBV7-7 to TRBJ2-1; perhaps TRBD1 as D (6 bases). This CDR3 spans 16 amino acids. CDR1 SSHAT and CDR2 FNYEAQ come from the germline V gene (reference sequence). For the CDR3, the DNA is TGTGCTAGCAGCTTACAGGGAATCGGAGGTCCCAATGAGCAGTTCTTC. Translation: CASSLQGIGGPNEQFF. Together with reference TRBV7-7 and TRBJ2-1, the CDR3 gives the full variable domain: GAGVSQSPRYKVTKRGQDVTLRCDPISSHATLYWYQQALGQGPEFLTYFNYEAQPDKSGLPSDRFSAERPEGSISTLTIQRTEQRDSAMYRCASSLQGIGGPNEQFFGPGTRLTVL.

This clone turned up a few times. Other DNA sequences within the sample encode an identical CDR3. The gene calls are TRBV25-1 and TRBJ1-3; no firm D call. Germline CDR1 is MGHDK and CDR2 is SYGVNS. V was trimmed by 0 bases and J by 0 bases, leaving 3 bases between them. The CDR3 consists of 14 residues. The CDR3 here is CASSEYASGNTIYF. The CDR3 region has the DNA TGTGCCAGCAGTGAATATGCCTCTGGAAACACCATATATTTT.

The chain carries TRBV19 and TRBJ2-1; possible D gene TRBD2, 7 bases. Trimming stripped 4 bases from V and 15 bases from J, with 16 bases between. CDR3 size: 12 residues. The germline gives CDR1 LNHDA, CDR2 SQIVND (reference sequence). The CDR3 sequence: CASSTKGGPPFF. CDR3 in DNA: TGTGCCAGTAGTACCAAGGGGGGGCCCCCGTTCTTC.

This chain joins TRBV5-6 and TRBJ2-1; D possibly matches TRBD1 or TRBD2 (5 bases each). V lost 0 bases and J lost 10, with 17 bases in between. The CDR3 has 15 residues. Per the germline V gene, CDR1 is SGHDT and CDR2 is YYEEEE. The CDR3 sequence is CASSLAGTQRGEQFF. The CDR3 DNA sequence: TGTGCCAGCAGCTTGGCCGGGACCCAGCGCGGCGAGCAGTTCTTC.

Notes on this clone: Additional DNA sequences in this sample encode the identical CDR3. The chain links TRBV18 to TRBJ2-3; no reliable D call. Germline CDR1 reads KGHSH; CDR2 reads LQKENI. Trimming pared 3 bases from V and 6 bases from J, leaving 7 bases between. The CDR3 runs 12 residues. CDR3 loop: CASSPFADTQYF. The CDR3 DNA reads TGTGCCAGCTCACCGTTTGCGGATACGCAGTATTTT. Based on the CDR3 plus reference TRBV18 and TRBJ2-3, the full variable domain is NAGVMQNPRHLVRRRGQEARLRCSPMKGHSHVYWYRQLPEEGLKFMVYLQKENIIDESGMPKERFSAEFPKEGPSILRIQQVVRGDSAAYFCASSPFADTQYFGPGTRLTVL.

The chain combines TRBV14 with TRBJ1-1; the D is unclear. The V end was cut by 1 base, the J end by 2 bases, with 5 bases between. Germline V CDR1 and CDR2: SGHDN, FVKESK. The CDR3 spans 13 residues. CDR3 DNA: TGTGCCAGCAGCCAAGTACCAAACACTGAAGCTTTCTTT. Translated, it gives CASSQVPNTEAFF.

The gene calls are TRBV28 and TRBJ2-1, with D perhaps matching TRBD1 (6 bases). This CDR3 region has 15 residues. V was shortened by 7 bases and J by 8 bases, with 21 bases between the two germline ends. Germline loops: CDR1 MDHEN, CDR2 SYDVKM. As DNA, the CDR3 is TGTGCCAGCACCACCGCCGGACAGAGTATCGATGAGCAGTTCTTC. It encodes CASTTAGQSIDEQFF.

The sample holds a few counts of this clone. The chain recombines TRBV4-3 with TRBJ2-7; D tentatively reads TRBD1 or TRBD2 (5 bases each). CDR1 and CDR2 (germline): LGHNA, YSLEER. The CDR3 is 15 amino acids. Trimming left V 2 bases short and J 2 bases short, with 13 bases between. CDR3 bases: TGCGCCAGCAGCCAATTCGGGACGGAAGCCTACGAGCAGTACTTC. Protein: CASSQFGTEAYEQYF.

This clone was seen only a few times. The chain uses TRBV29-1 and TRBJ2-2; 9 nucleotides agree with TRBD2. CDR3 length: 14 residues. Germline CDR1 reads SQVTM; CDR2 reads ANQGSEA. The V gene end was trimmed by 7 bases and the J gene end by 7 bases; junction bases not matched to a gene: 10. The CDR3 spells CSALIAGAHGELFF. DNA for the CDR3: TGCAGCGCCCTAATAGCGGGAGCACACGGGGAGCTGTTTTTT.

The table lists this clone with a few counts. CDR3 in DNA: TGTGCCAGCAGCGTGGAGGGACAGGGGACGTACGAGCAGTACTTC. Amino acid sequence: CASSVEGQGTYEQYF. The V call is TRBV9, the J call TRBJ2-7; 10 bases map to TRBD1. The V gene's germline CDR1 is SGDLS and CDR2 YYNGEE. The V gene end was trimmed by 2 bases and the J gene end by 4 bases; junction bases not matched to a gene: 6. The CDR3 consists of 15 residues.

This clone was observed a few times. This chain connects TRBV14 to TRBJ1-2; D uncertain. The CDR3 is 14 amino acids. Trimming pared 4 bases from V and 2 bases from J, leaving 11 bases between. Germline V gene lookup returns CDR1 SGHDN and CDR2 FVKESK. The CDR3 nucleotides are TGTGCCAGCAGCCCCCCGGAGGGCAACTATGGCTACACCTTC. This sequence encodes CASSPPEGNYGYTF. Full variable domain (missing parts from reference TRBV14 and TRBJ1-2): EAGVTQFPSHSVIEKGQTVTLRCDPISGHDNLYWYRRVMGKEIKFLLHFVKESKQDESGMPNNRFLAERTGGTYSTLKVQPAELEDSGVYFCASSPPEGNYGYTFGSGTRLTVV.

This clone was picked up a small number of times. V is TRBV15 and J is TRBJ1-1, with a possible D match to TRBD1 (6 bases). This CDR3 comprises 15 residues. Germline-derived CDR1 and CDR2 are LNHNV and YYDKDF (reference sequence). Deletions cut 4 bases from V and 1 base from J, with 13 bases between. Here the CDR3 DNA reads TGTGCCACCAGCATATACGAACAGGGGAACACTGAAGCTTTCTTT. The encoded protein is CATSIYEQGNTEAFF.

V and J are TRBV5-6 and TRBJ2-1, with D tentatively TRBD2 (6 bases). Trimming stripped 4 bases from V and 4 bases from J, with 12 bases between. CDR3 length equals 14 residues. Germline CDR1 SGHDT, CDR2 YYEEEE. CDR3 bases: TGTGCCAGCAGCCCTAAACTAGCTTACAATGAGCAGTTCTTC. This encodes CASSPKLAYNEQFF.

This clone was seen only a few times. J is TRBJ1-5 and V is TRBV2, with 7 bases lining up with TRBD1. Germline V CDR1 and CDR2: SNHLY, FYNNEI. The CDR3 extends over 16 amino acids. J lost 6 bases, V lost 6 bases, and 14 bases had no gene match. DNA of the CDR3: TGTGCCAGCAGGGCAACAGGGGTAATGAAGAGTCAGCCCCAGCATTTT. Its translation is CASRATGVMKSQPQHF.

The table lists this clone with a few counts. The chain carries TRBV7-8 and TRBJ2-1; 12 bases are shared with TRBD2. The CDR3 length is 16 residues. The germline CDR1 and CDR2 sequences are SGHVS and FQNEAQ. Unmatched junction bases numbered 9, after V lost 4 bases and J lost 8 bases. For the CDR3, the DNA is TGTGCCAGCAGCTCTAGGACTAGCGGGATAAGCGATGAGCAGTTCTTC. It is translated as CASSSRTSGISDEQFF.

The CDR3: CASSSPPGQTEAFF. The CDR3 DNA follows: TGTGCCAGCAGTTCACCGCCAGGGCAAACTGAAGCTTTCTTT. The gene calls are TRBV6-5 and TRBJ1-1, with TRBD1 as a possible D gene (5 bases). The ends were cut back, 4 bases at V and 5 bases at J, with 14 bases in the middle. The CDR3 runs to 14 residues. From germline, CDR1 is MNHEY and CDR2 SVGAGI.

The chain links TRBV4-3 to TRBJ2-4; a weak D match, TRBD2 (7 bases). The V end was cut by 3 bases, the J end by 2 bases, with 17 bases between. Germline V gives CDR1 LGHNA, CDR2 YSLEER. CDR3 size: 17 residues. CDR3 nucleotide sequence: TGCGCCAGCAGCCAGGGGGCGGGGGCGATATCCAAAAACATTCAGTACTTC. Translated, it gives CASSQGAGAISKNIQYF.

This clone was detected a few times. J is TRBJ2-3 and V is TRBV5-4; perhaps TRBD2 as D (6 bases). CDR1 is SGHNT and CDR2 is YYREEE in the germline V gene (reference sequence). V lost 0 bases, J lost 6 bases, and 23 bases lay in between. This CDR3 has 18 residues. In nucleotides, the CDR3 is TGTGCCAGCAGCTTGGGACCATCCGCCGGGTCCCGGGGGGATACGCAGTATTTT. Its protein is CASSLGPSAGSRGDTQYF.

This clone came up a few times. CDR3 sequence reads: CASSGPGLGTHEQFF. In nucleotides, the CDR3 is TGTGCCAGCAGCGGACCGGGACTAGGGACGCATGAGCAGTTCTTC. The genes are TRBV7-2 and TRBJ2-1, with 8 bases identical to TRBD2. V lost 5 bases, J lost 8 bases, and 11 bases stayed unmatched. Looked up from germline, CDR1 is SGHTA and CDR2 is FQGNSA. The CDR3 loop spans 15 amino acids.

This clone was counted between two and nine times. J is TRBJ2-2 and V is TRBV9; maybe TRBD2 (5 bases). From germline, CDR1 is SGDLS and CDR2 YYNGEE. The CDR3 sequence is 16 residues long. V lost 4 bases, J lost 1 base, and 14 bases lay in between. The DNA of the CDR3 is TGTGCCAGCAGCTCAGAGGGCAGTTTGAACACCGGGGAGCTGTTTTTT. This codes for CASSSEGSLNTGELFF.

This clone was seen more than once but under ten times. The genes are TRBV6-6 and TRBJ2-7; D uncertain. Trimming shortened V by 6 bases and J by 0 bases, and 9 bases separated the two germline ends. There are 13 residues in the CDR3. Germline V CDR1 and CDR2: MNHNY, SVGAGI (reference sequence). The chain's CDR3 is CASSYGVSYEQYF. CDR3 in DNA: TGTGCCAGCAGCTATGGGGTCTCCTACGAGCAGTACTTC.